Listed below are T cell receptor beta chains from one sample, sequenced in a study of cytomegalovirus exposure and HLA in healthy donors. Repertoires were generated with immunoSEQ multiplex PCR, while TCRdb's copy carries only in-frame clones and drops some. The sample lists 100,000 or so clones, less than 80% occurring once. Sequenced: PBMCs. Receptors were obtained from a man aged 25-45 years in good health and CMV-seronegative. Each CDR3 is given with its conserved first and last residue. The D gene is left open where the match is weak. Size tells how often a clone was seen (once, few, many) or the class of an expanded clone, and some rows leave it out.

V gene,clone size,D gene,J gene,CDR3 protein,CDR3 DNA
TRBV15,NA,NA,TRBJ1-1,CATSQNTEAFF,TGTGCCACCAGCCAGAACACTGAAGCTTTCTTT
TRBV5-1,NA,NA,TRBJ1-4,CASSLDTGNEKLFF,TGCGCCAGCAGCTTGGATACAGGGAATGAAAAACTGTTTTTT
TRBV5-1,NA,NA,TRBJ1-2,CASSLARGYGYTF,TGCGCCAGCAGCTTGGCACGGGGGTATGGCTACACCTTC
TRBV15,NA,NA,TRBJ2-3,CATSGTHYTDTQYF,TGTGCCACCAGCGGAACTCACTACACAGATACGCAGTATTTT
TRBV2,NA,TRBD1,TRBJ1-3,CASSEWTGLSGNTIYF,TGTGCCAGCAGTGAATGGACAGGGTTGTCGGGAAACACCATATATTTT
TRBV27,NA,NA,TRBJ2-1,CASSLSVASSYNEQFF,TGTGCCAGCAGTTTATCTGTGGCATCCTCCTACAATGAGCAGTTCTTC
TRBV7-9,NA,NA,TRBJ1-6,CASSFAARSSYNSPLHF,TGTGCCAGCAGCTTTGCAGCGCGGAGCTCCTATAATTCACCCCTCCACTTT
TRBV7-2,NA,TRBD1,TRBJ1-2,CASSSADRPNYGYTF,TGTGCCAGCAGCTCCGCGGACAGGCCTAACTATGGCTACACCTTC
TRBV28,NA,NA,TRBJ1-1,CASSLGRGNTEAFF,TGTGCCAGCAGTTTAGGCAGGGGGAACACTGAAGCTTTCTTT
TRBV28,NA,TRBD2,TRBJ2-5,CASSLAGVKETQYF,TGTGCCAGCAGCTTAGCGGGAGTCAAAGAGACCCAGTACTTC
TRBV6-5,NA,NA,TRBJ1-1,CASSYRGQNTEAFF,TGTGCCAGCAGTTACCGGGGACAGAACACTGAAGCTTTCTTT
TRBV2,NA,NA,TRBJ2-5,CASSVGGILHETQYF,TGTGCCAGCAGCGTCGGAGGGATCTTACATGAGACCCAGTACTTC
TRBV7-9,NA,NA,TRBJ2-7,CASSLEGRAYEQYF,TGTGCCAGCAGCTTGGAGGGGCGCGCCTACGAGCAGTACTTC
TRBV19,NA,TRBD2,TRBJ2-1,CASSIAHLAGGDNEQFF,TGTGCCAGTAGTATAGCACACTTGGCGGGGGGCGACAATGAGCAGTTCTTC
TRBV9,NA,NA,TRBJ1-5,CASSVDGAGQPQHF,TGTGCCAGCAGCGTAGATGGGGCAGGTCAGCCCCAGCATTTT
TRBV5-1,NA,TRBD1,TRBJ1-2,CATTGRTGTGDGYTF,TGCGCCACCACCGGGCGAACCGGGACAGGGGACGGCTACACCTTC
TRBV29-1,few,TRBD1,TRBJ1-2,CSVQQGVANYGYTF,TGCAGCGTTCAACAGGGGGTCGCTAACTATGGCTACACCTTC
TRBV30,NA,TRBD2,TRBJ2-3,CAWKKAWGGSSDTQYF,TGTGCCTGGAAGAAGGCCTGGGGCGGGAGTTCAGATACGCAGTATTTT
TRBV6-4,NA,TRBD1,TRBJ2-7,CATRGQGARPTCYEQYF,TGTGCCACCAGGGGACAGGGGGCGCGTCCTACGTGCTACGAGCAGTACTTC
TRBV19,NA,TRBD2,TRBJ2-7,CASSIGEKRGGSEQYF,TGTGCCAGTAGTATCGGTGAGAAGCGGGGGGGCTCCGAGCAGTACTTC
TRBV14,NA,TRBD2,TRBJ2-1,CASSHLTSGAYNEQFF,TGTGCCAGCAGCCACCTGACTAGCGGGGCCTACAATGAGCAGTTCTTC
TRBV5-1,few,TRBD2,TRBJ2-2,CASSLAGGPGELFF,TGCGCCAGCAGCTTAGCGGGAGGTCCCGGGGAGCTGTTTTTT
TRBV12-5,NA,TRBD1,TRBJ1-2,CASGLVLETGANYGYTF,TGTGCTAGTGGTTTGGTACTGGAGACAGGGGCTAACTATGGCTACACCTTC
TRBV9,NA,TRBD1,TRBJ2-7,CASSEGDRAGEQYF,TGTGCCAGCAGCGAGGGGGACAGGGCGGGCGAGCAGTACTTC
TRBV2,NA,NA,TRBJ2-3,CASSVASPAGTQYF,TGTGCCAGCAGTGTGGCATCCCCGGCGGGTACGCAGTATTTT
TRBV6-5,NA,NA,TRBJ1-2,CASRQGADYGYTF,TGTGCCAGCAGACAGGGTGCGGACTATGGCTACACCTTC
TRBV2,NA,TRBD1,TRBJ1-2,CASRDDRVGGYTF,TGTGCCAGCAGAGACGACAGGGTGGGAGGCTACACCTTC
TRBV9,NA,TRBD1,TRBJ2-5,CASASRQGDETQYF,TGTGCTAGCGCCTCGAGGCAGGGGGATGAGACCCAGTACTTC
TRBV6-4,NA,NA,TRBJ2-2,CATRRQVYTGELFF,TGTGCCACCAGAAGGCAGGTGTACACCGGGGAGCTGTTTTTT
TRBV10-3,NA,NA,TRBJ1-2,CAISQTGGGYTF,TGTGCCATCAGTCAAACGGGGGGAGGCTACACCTTC
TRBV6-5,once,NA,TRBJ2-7,CASSYSVRASSYEQYF,TGTGCCAGCAGTTACTCCGTCAGGGCTAGCTCCTACGAGCAGTACTTC
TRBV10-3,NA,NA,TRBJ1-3,CASTLGGSGNTIYF,TGTGCCAGCACCTTGGGGGGCTCTGGAAACACCATATATTTT
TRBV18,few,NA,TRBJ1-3,CASSPVPPRSSGNTIYF,TGTGCCAGCTCACCCGTCCCACCGCGGTCCTCTGGAAACACCATATATTTT
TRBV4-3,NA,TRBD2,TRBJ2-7,CASSPGLAGLYEQYF,TGCGCCAGCAGCCCGGGACTAGCGGGGCTCTACGAGCAGTACTTC
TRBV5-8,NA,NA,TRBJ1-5,CASRVGSNQPQHF,TGTGCCAGCAGGGTCGGTAGCAATCAGCCCCAGCATTTT
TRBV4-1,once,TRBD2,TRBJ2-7,CASSHPKDWTATSGSSYEQYF,TGCGCCAGCAGCCATCCTAAAGATTGGACAGCTACTAGCGGGAGCTCCTACGAGCAGTACTTC
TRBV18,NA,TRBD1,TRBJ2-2,CASSPRTGGAVTGELFF,TGTGCCAGCTCACCACGGACAGGGGGCGCGGTCACCGGGGAGCTGTTTTTT
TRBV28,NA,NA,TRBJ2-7,CATHSSGEQYF,TGTGCCACCCATTCATCGGGTGAGCAGTACTTC
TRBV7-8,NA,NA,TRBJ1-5,CASSLQGGKFNQPQHF,TGTGCCAGCAGCTTACAGGGTGGGAAATTCAATCAGCCCCAGCATTTT
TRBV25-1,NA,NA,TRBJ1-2,CASSLTGSGYTF,TGTGCCAGCAGTCTCACAGGGAGCGGCTACACCTTC
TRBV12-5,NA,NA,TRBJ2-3,CASGGGSNTQYF,TGTGCTAGTGGTGGGGGGAGTAATACGCAGTATTTT